A selection of T cell receptor beta chains follows, all from one sample in a study of cytomegalovirus exposure and HLA in healthy donors. Libraries were prepared by immunoSEQ multiplex PCR; TCRdb keeps only in-frame clonotypes and omits some of them. The data show about 240,000 clones, around 78% seen once. The specimen sequenced was PBMCs. These receptors were obtained from a boy aged 5 to 17 in good health and CMV-seronegative. CDR3s include the opening cysteine and the closing phenylalanine or tryptophan. Each record gives: J gene, V gene, D gene, CDR3 protein, CDR3 DNA. A D gene is named only where the DNA matches it firmly.

TRBJ2-1,TRBV27,TRBD1,CASRTGVHSSYNEQFF,TGTGCCAGCAGAACAGGGGTCCACAGCTCCTACAATGAGCAGTTCTTC
TRBJ2-3,TRBV7-9,TRBD2,CASSAGLAGTTSTDTQYF,TGTGCCAGCAGCGCGGGACTAGCGGGAACAACTAGCACAGATACGCAGTATTTT
TRBJ2-1,TRBV5-4,TRBD2,CASSFNPGGSEQFF,TGTGCCAGCAGCTTTAATCCGGGAGGGAGCGAGCAGTTCTTC
TRBJ1-2,TRBV2,TRBD1,CASSRGQVYGYTF,TGTGCCAGCAGTCGAGGACAGGTCTATGGCTACACCTTC
TRBJ1-1,TRBV19,.,CASSIPGQISTEAFF,TGTGCCAGTAGTATACCAGGACAGATCAGCACTGAAGCTTTCTTT
TRBJ2-7,TRBV27,.,CASSPPPGIYEQYF,TGTGCCAGCAGCCCCCCCCCAGGGATATACGAGCAGTACTTC
TRBJ2-3,TRBV6-5,TRBD2,CASSLIAGVTDTQYF,TGTGCCAGCAGTCTCATAGCGGGAGTGACAGATACGCAGTATTTT
TRBJ2-1,TRBV29-1,.,CSVARGNYGDEQFF,TGCAGCGTTGCGAGGGGGAACTACGGGGATGAGCAGTTCTTC
TRBJ2-2,TRBV27,.,CASSLWQAGALSNTGELFF,TGTGCCAGCAGTTTATGGCAGGCAGGGGCCCTTTCAAACACCGGGGAGCTGTTTTTT
TRBJ1-1,TRBV25-1,.,CASSDLNTEAFF,TGTGCCAGCAGTGACTTAAACACTGAAGCTTTCTTT
TRBJ1-1,TRBV7-9,.,CASSLGGLWTEAFF,TGTGCCAGCAGCTTGGGGGGGCTTTGGACTGAAGCTTTCTTT
TRBJ2-2,TRBV9,TRBD2,CASSVTPRGGQGWRTGELFF,TGTGCCAGCAGCGTAACCCCTCGCGGGGGGCAGGGGTGGCGCACCGGGGAGCTGTTTTTT
TRBJ1-2,TRBV29-1,.,CSVLFASHYGYTF,TGCAGCGTTTTGTTCGCGTCTCACTATGGCTACACCTTC
TRBJ2-5,TRBV7-9,TRBD2,CASSSGGRATETQYF,TGTGCCAGCAGCTCGGGCGGGAGGGCCACAGAGACCCAGTACTTC